The sequence of this TCR beta chain was determined in a study of Ad26.COV2.S vaccination and SARS-CoV-2 variants. Study-level points and caveats: Spike-specific TCR breadth was greater after Ad26.COV2.S than placebo. Vaccinees and placebo recipients showed similar non-spike TCR breadth.

This clone was recorded only once. The antigen is not known. TCRdb's copy holds only in-frame clones and misses some; the assay was immunoSEQ multiplex PCR. The table has fewer than 500,000 clones, 75% to 95% seen once. V lost 5 bases to trimming and J lost 3 bases; unmatched junction nucleotides: 2. CDR3 length: 13 amino acids. The germline CDR1 and CDR2 sequences are GTSNPN and SVGIG (reference sequence). As for treatment: some 20 received Ad26.COV2.S at low or high dose, single or two shots; roughly 5 received placebo; per-sample allocation not given. Samples came from day 63 after the first vaccine or placebo injection.

This clonotype was obtained from a person aged 18-60 years who received the Ad26.COV2.S COVID-19 vaccine or a placebo. The chain links TRBV30 to TRBJ1-5; 9 nucleotides match TRBD1. The starting material was peripheral blood, obtained in a trial of Ad26.COV2.S vaccine versus placebo. The chain's CDR3 is CAWGQGINQPQHF. CDR3 nucleotide sequence: TGTGCCTGGGGACAGGGGATCAATCAGCCCCAGCATTTT.